One T cell receptor beta chain is described in this entry. Its antigen is still unknown. The method was immunoSEQ multiplex PCR; TCRdb's version includes in-frame clones alone and lacks a portion of them. The table includes about 140,000 clones, around 90% detected once. Second-dose intervals near 4 or 12 weeks were combined. This CDR3 has 16 residues. Trimming left V 9 bases short and J 0 bases short, with 17 bases between. CDR1 is MRHNA, CDR2 SNTAGT, per germline. This sample is part of a study of T cell responses to AZD1222 COVID-19 vaccine. Overall study findings and caveats: Spike-specific TCRs gained breadth and depth after people received two AZD1222 doses. Donors in the cohort were predominantly white British and more often female, and clonal diversity was possibly underestimated.

The sequences come from peripheral blood, collected 28 days after the second AZD1222 dose. This clonotype originated in an adult who received the AZD1222 COVID-19 vaccine. The J gene is TRBJ1-4, the V gene TRBV6-4; tentative D call: TRBD1 (5 bases). In DNA form, the CDR3 reads TGTGCCAGGCGTGAAGGGACGGGGTCAACTAATGAAAAACTGTTTTTT. As protein: CARREGTGSTNEKLFF.